This paragraph reports one T cell receptor (beta chain). This sample was taken from a study of cytomegalovirus exposure and HLA in healthy donors. The PCR used 60 Vbeta and 13 Jbeta primers. Repertoires were generated with immunoSEQ multiplex PCR, while TCRdb's copy carries only in-frame clones and drops some. In total, the table holds some 96,000 clones. Sequenced sample: PBMCs. The receptor comes from a woman aged 25 to 39 in good health and CMV-seronegative.

The CDR3 spells CASSSIHDRGDPEAFF. The CDR3 bases are TGTGCCAGCAGTTCCATACACGACAGGGGCGATCCCGAAGCTTTCTTT. The rearrangement joins TRBV28 to TRBJ1-1; 8 bases map to TRBD1. The CDR3 length is 16 residues. The germline gives CDR1 MDHEN, CDR2 SYDVKM. Trimming at V came to 4 bases and at J to 8 bases, leaving 15 bases not matched to a gene. The whole variable domain, filled in from reference TRBV28 and TRBJ1-1, reads DVKVTQSSRYLVKRTGEKVFLECVQDMDHENMFWYRQDPGLGLRLIYFSYDVKMKEKGDIPEGYSVSREKKERFSLILESASTNQTSMYLCASSSIHDRGDPEAFFGQGTRLTVV.